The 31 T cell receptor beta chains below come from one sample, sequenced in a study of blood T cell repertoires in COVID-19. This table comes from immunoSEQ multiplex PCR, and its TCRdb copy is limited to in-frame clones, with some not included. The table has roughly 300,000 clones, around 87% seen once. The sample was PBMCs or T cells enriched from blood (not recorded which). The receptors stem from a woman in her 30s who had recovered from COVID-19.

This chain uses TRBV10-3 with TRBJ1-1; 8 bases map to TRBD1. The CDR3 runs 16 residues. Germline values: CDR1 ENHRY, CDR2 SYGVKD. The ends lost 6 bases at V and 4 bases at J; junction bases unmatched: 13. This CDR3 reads CAISGGQGNPPTEAFF. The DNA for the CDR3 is TGTGCCATCAGCGGCGGACAGGGAAACCCCCCCACTGAAGCTTTCTTT.

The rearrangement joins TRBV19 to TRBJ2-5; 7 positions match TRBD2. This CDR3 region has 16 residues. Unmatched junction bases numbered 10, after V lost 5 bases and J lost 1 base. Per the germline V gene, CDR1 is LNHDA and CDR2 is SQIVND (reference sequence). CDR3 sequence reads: CASSSSQGGGQETQYF. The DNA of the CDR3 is TGTGCCAGTAGTTCTTCCCAGGGCGGGGGCCAAGAGACCCAGTACTTC.

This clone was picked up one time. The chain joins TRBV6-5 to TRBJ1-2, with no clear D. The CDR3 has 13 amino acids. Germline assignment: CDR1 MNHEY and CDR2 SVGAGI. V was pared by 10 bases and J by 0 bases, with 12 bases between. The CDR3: CAIPGSANYGYTF. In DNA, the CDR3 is TGTGCCATCCCAGGCTCAGCTAACTATGGCTACACCTTC.

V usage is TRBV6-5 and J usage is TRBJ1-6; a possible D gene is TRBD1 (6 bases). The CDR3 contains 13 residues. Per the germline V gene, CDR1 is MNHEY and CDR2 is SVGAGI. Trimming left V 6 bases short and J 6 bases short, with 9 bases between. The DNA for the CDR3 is TGTGCCAGCAGGGACAGTTTTAATTCACCCCTCCACTTT. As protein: CASRDSFNSPLHF.

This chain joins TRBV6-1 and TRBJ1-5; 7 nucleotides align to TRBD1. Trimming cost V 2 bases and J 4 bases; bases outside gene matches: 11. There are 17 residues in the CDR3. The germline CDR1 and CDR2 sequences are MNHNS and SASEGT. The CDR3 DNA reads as TGTGCCAGCAGTGAACTGATAGGACAGGACATAAATCAGCCCCAGCATTTT. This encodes CASSELIGQDINQPQHF.

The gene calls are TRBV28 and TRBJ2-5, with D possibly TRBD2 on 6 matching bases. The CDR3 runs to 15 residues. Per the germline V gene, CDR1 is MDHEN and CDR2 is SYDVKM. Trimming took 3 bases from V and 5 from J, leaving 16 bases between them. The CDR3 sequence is CASSFGSPGRETQYF. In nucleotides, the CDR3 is TGTGCCAGCAGTTTCGGCAGCCCGGGGAGGGAGACCCAGTACTTC.

The CDR3 nucleotides read TGTGCCAGCAGCACCGGGACAGGGGTCTTTAACACTGAAGCTTTCTTT. Amino acid sequence: CASSTGTGVFNTEAFF. This chain connects TRBV4-2 to TRBJ1-1; 10 bases map to TRBD1. Trimming cost V 5 bases and J 2 bases; bases outside gene matches: 8. Germline V gene data show CDR1 as LGHNA and CDR2 as YNFKEQ. This CDR3 has 16 amino acids.

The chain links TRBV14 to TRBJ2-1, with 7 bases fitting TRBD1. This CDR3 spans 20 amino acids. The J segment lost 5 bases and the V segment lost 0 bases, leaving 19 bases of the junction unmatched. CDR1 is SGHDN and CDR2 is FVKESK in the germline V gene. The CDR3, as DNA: TGTGCCAGCAGCCAAGATATCGACAGGGCCCCTTACCAAGTAGACAATGAGCAGTTCTTC. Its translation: CASSQDIDRAPYQVDNEQFF. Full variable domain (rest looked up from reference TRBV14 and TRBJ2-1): EAGVTQFPSHSVIEKGQTVTLRCDPISGHDNLYWYRRVMGKEIKFLLHFVKESKQDESGMPNNRFLAERTGGTYSTLKVQPAELEDSGVYFCASSQDIDRAPYQVDNEQFFGPGTRLTVL.

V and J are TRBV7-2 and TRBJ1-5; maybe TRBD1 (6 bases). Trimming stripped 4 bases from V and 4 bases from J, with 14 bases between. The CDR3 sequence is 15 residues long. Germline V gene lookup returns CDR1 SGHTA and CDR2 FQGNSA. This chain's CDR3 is CASSSRTGWNQPQHF. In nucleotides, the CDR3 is TGTGCCAGCAGCTCAAGAACAGGGTGGAATCAGCCCCAGCATTTT.

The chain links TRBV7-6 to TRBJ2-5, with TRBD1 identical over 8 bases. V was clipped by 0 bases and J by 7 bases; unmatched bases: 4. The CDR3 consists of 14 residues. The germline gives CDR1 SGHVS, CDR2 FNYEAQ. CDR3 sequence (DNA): TGTGCCAGCAGCTTAGCCCTGACAGGGGCGACCCAGTACTTC. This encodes CASSLALTGATQYF.

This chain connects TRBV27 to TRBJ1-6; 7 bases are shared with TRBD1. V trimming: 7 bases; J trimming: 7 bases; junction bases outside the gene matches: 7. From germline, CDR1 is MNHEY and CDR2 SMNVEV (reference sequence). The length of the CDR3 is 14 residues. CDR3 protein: CASTTGLTNSPLHF. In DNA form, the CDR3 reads TGTGCCAGCACGACAGGGTTGACCAATTCACCCCTCCACTTT.

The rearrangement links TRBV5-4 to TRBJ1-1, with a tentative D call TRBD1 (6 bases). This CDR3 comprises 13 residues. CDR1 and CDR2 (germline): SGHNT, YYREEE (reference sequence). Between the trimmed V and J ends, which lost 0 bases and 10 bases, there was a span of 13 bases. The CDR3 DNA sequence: TGTGCCAGCAGCTTGGGGGGGCCCCCCGGAGCTTTCTTT. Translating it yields CASSLGGPPGAFF.

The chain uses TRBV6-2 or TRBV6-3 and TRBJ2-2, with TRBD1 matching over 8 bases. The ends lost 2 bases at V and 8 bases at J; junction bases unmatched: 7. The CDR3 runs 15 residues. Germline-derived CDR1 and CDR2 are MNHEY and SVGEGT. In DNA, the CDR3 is TGTGCCAGCAGTTACGTGGCAGGGGGCTCAGGGGAGCTGTTTTTT. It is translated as CASSYVAGGSGELFF.

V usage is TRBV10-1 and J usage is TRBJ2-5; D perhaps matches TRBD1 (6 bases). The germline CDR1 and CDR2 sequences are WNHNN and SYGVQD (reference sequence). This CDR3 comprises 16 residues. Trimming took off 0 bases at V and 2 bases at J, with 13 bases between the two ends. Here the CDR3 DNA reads TGCGCCAGCAGTGAGTCGGGTTCTAGGGGGCAAGAGACCCAGTACTTC. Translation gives CASSESGSRGQETQYF.

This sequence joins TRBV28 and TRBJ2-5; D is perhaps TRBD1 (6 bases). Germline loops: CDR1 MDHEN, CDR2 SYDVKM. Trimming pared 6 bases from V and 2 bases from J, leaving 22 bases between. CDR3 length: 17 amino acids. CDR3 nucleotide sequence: TGTGCCAGCAGCCCGAGTCAGGGCAGGGGCGATCAAGAGACCCAGTACTTC. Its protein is CASSPSQGRGDQETQYF.

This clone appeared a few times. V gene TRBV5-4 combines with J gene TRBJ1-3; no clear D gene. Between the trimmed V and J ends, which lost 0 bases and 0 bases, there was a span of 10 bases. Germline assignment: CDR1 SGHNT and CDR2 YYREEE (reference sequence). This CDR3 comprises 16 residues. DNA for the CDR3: TGTGCCAGCAGCTTGGATGGAGGGAGCTCTGGAAACACCATATATTTT. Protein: CASSLDGGSSGNTIYF.

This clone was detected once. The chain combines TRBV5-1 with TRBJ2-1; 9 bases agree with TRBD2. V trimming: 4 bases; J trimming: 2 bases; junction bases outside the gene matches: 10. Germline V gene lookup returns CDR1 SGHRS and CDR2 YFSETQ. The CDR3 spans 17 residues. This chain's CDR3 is CASSRAWSGGTYNEQFF. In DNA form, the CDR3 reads TGCGCCAGCAGCAGGGCATGGAGCGGGGGGACCTACAATGAGCAGTTCTTC.

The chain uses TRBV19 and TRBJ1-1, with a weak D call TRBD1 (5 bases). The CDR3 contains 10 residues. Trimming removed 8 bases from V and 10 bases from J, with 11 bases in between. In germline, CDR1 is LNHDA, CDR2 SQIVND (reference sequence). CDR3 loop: CASDTGGAFF. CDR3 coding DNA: TGTGCCAGTGATACCGGGGGAGCTTTCTTT.

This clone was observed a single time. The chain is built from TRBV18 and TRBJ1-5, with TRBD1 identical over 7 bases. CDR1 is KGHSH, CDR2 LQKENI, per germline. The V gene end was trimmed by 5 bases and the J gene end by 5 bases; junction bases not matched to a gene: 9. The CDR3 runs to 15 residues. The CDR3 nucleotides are TGTGCCAGCTCAAATGTTGGGCAGGGGGATCAGCCCCAGCATTTT. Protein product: CASSNVGQGDQPQHF. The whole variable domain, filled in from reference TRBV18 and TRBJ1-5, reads NAGVMQNPRHLVRRRGQEARLRCSPMKGHSHVYWYRQLPEEGLKFMVYLQKENIIDESGMPKERFSAEFPKEGPSILRIQQVVRGDSAAYFCASSNVGQGDQPQHFGDGTRLSIL.

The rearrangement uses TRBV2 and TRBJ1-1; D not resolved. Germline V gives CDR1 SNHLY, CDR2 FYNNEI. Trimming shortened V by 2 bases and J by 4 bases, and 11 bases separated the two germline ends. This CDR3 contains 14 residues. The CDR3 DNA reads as TGTGCCAGCAGTGAAACGGCTCAGCGCACTGAAGCTTTCTTT. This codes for CASSETAQRTEAFF.

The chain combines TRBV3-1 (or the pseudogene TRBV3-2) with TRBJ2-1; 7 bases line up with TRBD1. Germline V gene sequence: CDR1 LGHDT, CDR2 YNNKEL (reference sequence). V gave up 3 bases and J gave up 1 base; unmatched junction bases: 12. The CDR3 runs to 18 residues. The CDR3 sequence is CASSHGSLGGRSYNEQFF. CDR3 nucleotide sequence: TGTGCCAGCAGCCACGGGTCCCTAGGGGGCAGATCCTACAATGAGCAGTTCTTC.

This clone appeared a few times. The CDR3 region has the DNA TGTGCCAGCTCAGCGGCCCTTACCGGGGAGCTGTTTTTT. Its translation: CASSAALTGELFF. V is TRBV18 and J is TRBJ2-2; D remains ambiguous. V lost 5 bases and J lost 5, with 9 bases in between. CDR3 length: 13 amino acids. Germline assignment: CDR1 KGHSH and CDR2 LQKENI.

The CDR3 spells CASSLTTGYTEAFF. CDR3 coding DNA: TGCGCCAGCAGTCTCACGACGGGTTACACTGAAGCTTTCTTT. This chain links TRBV5-1 with TRBJ1-1, with D hard to call. V gave up 5 bases and J gave up 3 bases, with 14 bases separating them. This CDR3 contains 14 residues. Germline V gives CDR1 SGHRS, CDR2 YFSETQ.

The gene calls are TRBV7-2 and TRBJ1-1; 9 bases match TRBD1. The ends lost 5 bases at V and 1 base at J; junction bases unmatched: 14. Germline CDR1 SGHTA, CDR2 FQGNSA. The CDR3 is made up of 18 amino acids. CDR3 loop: CASSLRTGAFQGNTEAFF. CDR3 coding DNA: TGTGCCAGCAGCCTTCGGACAGGGGCGTTCCAGGGGAACACTGAAGCTTTCTTT.

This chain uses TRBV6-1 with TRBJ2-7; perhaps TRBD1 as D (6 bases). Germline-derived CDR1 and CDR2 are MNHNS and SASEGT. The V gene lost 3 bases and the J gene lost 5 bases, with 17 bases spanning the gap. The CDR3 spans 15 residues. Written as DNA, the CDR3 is TGTGCCAGCAGTGATAGGGGGTGGGGAATGGACGAGCAGTACTTC. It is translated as CASSDRGWGMDEQYF.

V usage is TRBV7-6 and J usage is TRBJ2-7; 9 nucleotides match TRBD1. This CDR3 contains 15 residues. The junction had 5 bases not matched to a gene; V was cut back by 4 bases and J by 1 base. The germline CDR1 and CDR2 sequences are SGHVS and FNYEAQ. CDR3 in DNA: TGTGCCAGCAGCTATGGACAGGGGTCTTCCTACGAGCAGTACTTC. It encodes CASSYGQGSSYEQYF.

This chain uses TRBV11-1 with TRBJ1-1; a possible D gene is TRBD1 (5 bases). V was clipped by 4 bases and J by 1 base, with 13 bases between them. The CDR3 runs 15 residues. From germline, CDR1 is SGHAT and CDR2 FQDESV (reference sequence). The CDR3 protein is CASSSEVGGNTEAFF. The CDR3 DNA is TGTGCCAGCAGCTCCGAAGTCGGGGGGAACACTGAAGCTTTCTTT. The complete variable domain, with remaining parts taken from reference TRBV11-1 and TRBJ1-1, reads EAEVAQSPRYKITEKSQAVAFWCDPISGHATLYWYRQILGQGPELLVQFQDESVVDDSQLPKDRFSAERLKGVDSTLKIQPAELGDSAMYLCASSSEVGGNTEAFFGQGTRLTVV.

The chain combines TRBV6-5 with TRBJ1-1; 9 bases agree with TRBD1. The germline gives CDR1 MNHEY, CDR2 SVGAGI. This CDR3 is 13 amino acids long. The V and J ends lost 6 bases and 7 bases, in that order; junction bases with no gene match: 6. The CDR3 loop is CASRGGQGYEAFF. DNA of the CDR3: TGTGCCAGCAGAGGGGGACAGGGTTATGAAGCTTTCTTT.

CDR3 sequence reads: CASTLAAGLNQPQHF. The CDR3 region has the DNA TGTGCCAGCACGCTGGCGGCGGGACTCAATCAGCCCCAGCATTTT. This chain connects TRBV6-5 to TRBJ1-5, with D possibly matching TRBD1 (5 bases). Trimming removed 7 bases from V and 3 bases from J, with 16 bases in between. Looked up from germline, CDR1 is MNHEY and CDR2 is SVGAGI. The CDR3 extends over 15 amino acids.

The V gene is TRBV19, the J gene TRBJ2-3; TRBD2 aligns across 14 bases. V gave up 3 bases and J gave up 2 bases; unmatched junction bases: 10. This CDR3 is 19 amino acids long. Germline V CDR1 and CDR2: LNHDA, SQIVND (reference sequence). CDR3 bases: TGTGCCAGTAGTATCGGACTAGCGGGGGGCCGTTATTACACAGATACGCAGTATTTT. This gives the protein CASSIGLAGGRYYTDTQYF. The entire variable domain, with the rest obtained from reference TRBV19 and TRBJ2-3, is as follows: DGGITQSPKYLFRKEGQNVTLSCEQNLNHDAMYWYRQDPGQGLRLIYYSQIVNDFQKGDIAEGYSVSREKKESFPLTVTSAQKNPTAFYLCASSIGLAGGRYYTDTQYFGPGTRLTVL.

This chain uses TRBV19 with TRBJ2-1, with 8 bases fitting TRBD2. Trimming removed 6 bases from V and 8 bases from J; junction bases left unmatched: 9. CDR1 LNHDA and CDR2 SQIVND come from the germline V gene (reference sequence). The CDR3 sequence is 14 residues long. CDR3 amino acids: CASSGGAVLHEQFF. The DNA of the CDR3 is TGTGCCAGTAGCGGGGGGGCCGTTCTGCATGAGCAGTTCTTC.